Listed here are 25 T cell receptor beta chains from one sample, sequenced in a study of identical twins (dated by TCRdb to 2015 to 2016). The library was obtained by 5' RACE. The instrument was an Illumina HiSeq 2000. The raw public data were reprocessed by TCRdb itself: fastp quality trimming at Q25, MiXCR clonotype calling, in-frame beta chains only. One record per CDR3 amino acid sequence lists the most common genes and DNA. This sample lists hundreds of thousands of distinct CDR3 sequences; under 8.5% were detected once. The ten largest clones add up to 1.5% to 2% of the sample. These data were likewise used in another study, on yellow fever vaccine responses in identical twins.

Sequencing was done on a sample of PBMCs. Receptors originate from a woman aged 18-29 years in good health.

This clonotype occurred many times. This rearrangement joins TRBV12-3 or TRBV12-4 to TRBJ2-1; maybe TRBD1 (6 bases). Trimming shortened V by 7 bases and J by 0 bases, and 10 bases separated the two germline ends. There are 14 residues in the CDR3. The CDR3 protein is CASIQGGSYNEQFF. The CDR3 nucleotides are TGTGCCAGCATCCAAGGGGGCTCCTACAATGAGCAGTTCTTC.

This clonotype was seen ten or more times. In DNA, the CDR3 is TGTGCCAGCAGCCGTATTGGGCGGGGCACCTTATTGGAGACCCAGTACTTC. It is translated as CASSRIGRGTLLETQYF. The chain uses TRBV11-2 and TRBJ2-5; tentatively, D is TRBD2 (6 bases). The CDR3 length is 17 residues. Germline assignment: CDR1 SGHAT and CDR2 FQNNGV. The V gene lost 5 bases and the J gene lost 5 bases, with 24 bases spanning the gap.

The chain employs TRBV24-1 and TRBJ2-3; D is uncertain. Trimming stripped 1 base from V and 5 bases from J, with 15 bases between. The CDR3 has 16 residues. CDR1 KGHDR and CDR2 SFDVKD come from the germline V gene. The CDR3 DNA reads TGTGCCACCAGTGATTTCGGCCTAGGAGAAAGAGATACGCAGTATTTT. As protein: CATSDFGLGERDTQYF.

In DNA form, the CDR3 reads TGTGCCAGCAGCTCTTCGGGGATTAGCAATCAGCCCCAGCATTTT. This gives the protein CASSSSGISNQPQHF. This sequence joins TRBV7-8 and TRBJ1-5; D call uncertain. Germline V CDR1 and CDR2: SGHVS, FQNEAQ. The V end lost 4 bases, the J end lost 0 bases, and 10 bases lay between the germline ends. The CDR3 length is 15 residues.

The sample holds many counts of this clonotype. J is TRBJ2-3 and V is TRBV2; TRBD2 might be the D (5 bases). V dropped 7 bases and J dropped 2 bases, with 13 bases sitting between them. The length of the CDR3 is 14 residues. Per germline, CDR1 SNHLY and CDR2 FYNNEI. The CDR3 loop reads CASNLEVHTDTQYF. The DNA of the CDR3 is TGTGCCAGCAACCTGGAGGTCCACACAGATACGCAGTATTTT.

This clonotype was detected only a few times. The genes are TRBV5-1 and TRBJ2-4, with 7 bases that match TRBD1. This CDR3 is 15 amino acids long. Germline lookup yields CDR1 SGHRS and CDR2 YFSETQ. J gave up 6 bases and V 4 bases, and 10 bases lay outside the gene matches. The CDR3 spells CASSPATGSRNIQYF. The CDR3 DNA follows: TGCGCCAGCAGCCCCGCGACAGGGTCCCGAAACATTCAGTACTTC. The full variable domain, its missing parts supplied by reference TRBV5-1 and TRBJ2-4, is KAGVTQTPRYLIKTRGQQVTLSCSPISGHRSVSWYQQTPGQGLQFLFEYFSETQRNKGNFPGRFSGRQFSNSRSEMNVSTLELGDSALYLCASSPATGSRNIQYFGAGTRLSVL.

This chain connects TRBV12-3 or TRBV12-4 to TRBJ1-1; 9 positions match TRBD1. V dropped 6 bases and J dropped 5; count of bases not matched to a gene: 13. The length of the CDR3 is 16 residues. The chain's CDR3 is CASSSDRGKGRTEAFF. The DNA of the CDR3 is TGTGCCAGCAGCAGCGACAGGGGGAAGGGACGGACTGAAGCTTTCTTT.

This clonotype was recorded a few times. J is TRBJ2-2 and V is TRBV12-3 or TRBV12-4; TRBD1 might be the D (6 bases). V was pared by 5 bases and J by 0 bases, with 10 bases between. The CDR3 spans 15 residues. The CDR3 is CASSRDTANTGELFF. The DNA of the CDR3 is TGTGCCAGCAGTCGGGACACCGCGAACACCGGGGAGCTGTTTTTT.

The CDR3 sequence: CSARNLAGGFQETQYF. CDR3 DNA: TGCAGTGCTAGGAACCTAGCGGGGGGCTTCCAAGAGACCCAGTACTTC. V and J are TRBV20-1 and TRBJ2-5, with TRBD2 matching over 11 bases. Germline V gives CDR1 DFQATT, CDR2 SNEGSKA (reference sequence). This CDR3 spans 16 amino acids. Unmatched junction bases numbered 7, after V lost 3 bases and J lost 1 base.

The rearrangement uses TRBV7-2 and TRBJ2-7, with a possible D match to TRBD2 (5 bases). The CDR3 runs 13 residues. Germline values: CDR1 SGHTA, CDR2 FQGNSA. V lost 5 bases to trimming and J lost 5 bases, with 13 bases between them. CDR3 loop: CASSPEAGDEQYV. The CDR3 DNA is TGTGCCAGCAGCCCGGAGGCGGGTGACGAGCAGTACGTC.

This clonotype was detected only a few times. The J gene is TRBJ1-1, the V gene TRBV19; unclear D gene. The germline V gene encodes CDR1 LNHDA and CDR2 SQIVND (reference sequence). The CDR3 is 13 residues long. V was trimmed by 1 base and J by 7 bases, leaving 10 bases between them. The CDR3 here is CASSIGGQLEAFF. Written as DNA, the CDR3 is TGTGCCAGTAGTATAGGAGGGCAGCTTGAAGCTTTCTTT.

The rearrangement links TRBV5-5 to TRBJ2-5; TRBD2 agrees at 7 bases. V shed 4 bases, J shed 2 bases, and the junction held 5 bases outside the gene matches. The CDR3 spans 14 residues. The V gene's germline CDR1 is SGHKS and CDR2 YYEKEE (reference sequence). The CDR3 is CASSPTSLQETQYF. CDR3 coding DNA: TGTGCCAGCAGCCCGACTAGCCTACAAGAGACCCAGTACTTC.

The sample holds a few counts of this clonotype. The genes are TRBV7-2 and TRBJ1-6; a possible D gene is TRBD1 (6 bases). This CDR3 spans 15 amino acids. V was shortened by 6 bases and J by 9 bases, with 18 bases between the two germline ends. From germline, CDR1 is SGHTA and CDR2 FQGNSA. CDR3 region: CASSTGAGVSSPLHF. The CDR3, as DNA: TGTGCCAGCAGTACCGGAGCAGGGGTCAGTTCACCCCTCCACTTT.

The sample holds a few counts of this clonotype. V usage is TRBV7-2 and J usage is TRBJ2-1; tentative D call: TRBD2 (5 bases). CDR3 length: 14 residues. Germline loops: CDR1 SGHTA, CDR2 FQGNSA. V lost 5 bases and J lost 5, with 13 bases in between. CDR3: CASSPLRVHNEQFF. The CDR3 coding sequence is TGTGCCAGCAGCCCTTTGCGGGTACACAATGAGCAGTTCTTC. Full variable domain (remainder filled in from reference TRBV7-2 and TRBJ2-1): GAGVSQSPSNKVTEKGKDVELRCDPISGHTALYWYRQSLGQGLEFLIYFQGNSAPDKSGLPSDRFSAERTGGSVSTLTIQRTQQEDSAVYLCASSPLRVHNEQFFGPGTRLTVL.

The table lists this clonotype with many counts. This rearrangement joins TRBV7-2 to TRBJ1-1; unclear D gene. Germline V lookup: CDR1 SGHTA, CDR2 FQGNSA. V lost 6 bases and J 0 bases, leaving 14 bases between the germline ends. This CDR3 is 15 amino acids long. DNA for the CDR3: TGTGCCAGCAGTACCCAGGACTTGATGAACACTGAAGCTTTCTTT. Protein sequence: CASSTQDLMNTEAFF.

The gene calls are TRBV25-1 and TRBJ2-3; D is perhaps TRBD2 (5 bases). This CDR3 has 12 residues. Trimming took 3 bases from V and 4 from J, leaving 5 bases between them. Germline assignment: CDR1 MGHDK and CDR2 SYGVNS. The CDR3 DNA is TGTGCCAGCAGTGACGGGGCAGATACGCAGTATTTT. Translating gives CASSDGADTQYF.

The genes are TRBV3-1 and TRBJ1-1; D not certain. V shed 0 bases and J shed 0 bases, with 5 bases lying between them. This CDR3 region has 14 residues. Germline-derived CDR1 and CDR2 are LGHDT and YNNKEL (reference sequence). CDR3 amino acids: CASSQDVMNTEAFF. The CDR3 DNA is TGTGCCAGCAGCCAAGATGTGATGAACACTGAAGCTTTCTTT.

This clonotype was seen at least ten times. The J gene is TRBJ2-1, the V gene TRBV7-9, with 9 positions matching TRBD1. Germline CDR1 is SEHNR and CDR2 is FQNEAQ (reference sequence). There are 16 residues in the CDR3. Germline trimming cut 5 bases from V and 6 bases from J; bases unmatched to any gene: 11. CDR3 region: CASSITGGWDRNEQFF. The CDR3 DNA reads TGTGCCAGCAGCATTACAGGGGGCTGGGATCGCAATGAGCAGTTCTTC.

The chain joins TRBV28 to TRBJ2-1, with D possibly matching TRBD1 (6 bases). The germline V gene has CDR1 MDHEN and CDR2 SYDVKM. Trimming took off 1 base at V and 2 bases at J, with 12 bases between the two ends. The CDR3 runs 16 residues. The CDR3 region is CASSLSSQGPYNEQFF. The CDR3 DNA is TGTGCCAGCAGTTTATCTTCACAGGGCCCCTACAATGAGCAGTTCTTC. Supplemented by reference TRBV28 and TRBJ2-1, the full variable domain reads DVKVTQSSRYLVKRTGEKVFLECVQDMDHENMFWYRQDPGLGLRLIYFSYDVKMKEKGDIPEGYSVSREKKERFSLILESASTNQTSMYLCASSLSSQGPYNEQFFGPGTRLTVL.

Details on this clonotype: This could be a read error, since a much larger clone is one nucleotide away. CDR3 protein: CANRDFSSGRIHEQFF. Here the CDR3 DNA reads TGCGCCAACCGCGATTTCTCTAGCGGGAGGATCCATGAGCAGTTCTTC. This chain joins TRBV5-1 and TRBJ2-1; 11 bases are shared with TRBD2. V lost 9 bases and J lost 8; bases outside the gene matches: 16. The CDR3 extends over 16 amino acids. CDR1 and CDR2 from the germline V gene are SGHRS and YFSETQ.

This clonotype occurred many times. V and J are TRBV4-1 and TRBJ2-2; 9 bases are a match to TRBD1. The CDR3 has 15 residues. CDR1 is MGHRA, CDR2 YSYEKL, per germline. Trimming removed 2 bases from V and 10 bases from J; junction bases left unmatched: 8. The CDR3, as DNA: TGCGCCAGCAGCCAATACCACAGGGGGCGCGAGGAGCTGTTTTTT. It is translated as CASSQYHRGREELFF.

The chain employs TRBV19 and TRBJ2-3; tentative D call: TRBD2 (5 bases). From germline, CDR1 is LNHDA and CDR2 SQIVND (reference sequence). The V gene lost 7 bases and the J gene lost 4 bases, with 18 bases spanning the gap. This CDR3 has 15 residues. The CDR3 nucleotides read TGTGCCAGTAAGGTTCTCGCAGGCGGGTCAGATACGCAGTATTTT. This codes for CASKVLAGGSDTQYF.

The chain is built from TRBV5-6 and TRBJ2-5; a weak D match, TRBD1 (5 bases). Germline V gives CDR1 SGHDT, CDR2 YYEEEE. Trimming removed 0 bases from V and 0 bases from J, with 15 bases in between. The CDR3 is made up of 17 amino acids. CDR3 coding DNA: TGTGCCAGCAGCTTGGCCCCCAGGGCGCCAAACCAAGAGACCCAGTACTTC. Its translation is CASSLAPRAPNQETQYF.

J is TRBJ2-2 and V is TRBV7-6; D unresolved. The germline V gene encodes CDR1 SGHVS and CDR2 FNYEAQ. Trimming pared 1 base from V and 2 bases from J, leaving 17 bases between. This CDR3 has 18 residues. CDR3 protein: CASSLDLQWIANTGELFF. The CDR3, as DNA: TGTGCCAGCAGCTTAGATCTCCAGTGGATAGCCAACACCGGGGAGCTGTTTTTT.

This clonotype was observed a few times. The chain combines TRBV7-3 with TRBJ2-3; maybe TRBD2 (6 bases). The V end lost 4 bases, the J end lost 6 bases, and 14 bases lay between the germline ends. Germline V CDR1 and CDR2: SGHTA, FQGTGA. The CDR3 length is 14 residues. DNA for the CDR3: TGTGCCAGCAGCTCAACGGGAGCTGGGGATACGCAGTATTTT. Translating it yields CASSSTGAGDTQYF.